This TCR beta chain appears in the sequencing data of a study of shared clonotypes between healthy human individuals. Whole-study results and caveats: Clonotypes shared by all four donors outscored non-shared clonotypes in generation probability.

Trimming removed 3 bases from V and 0 bases from J, with 12 bases in between. This CDR3 contains 16 residues. Looked up from germline, CDR1 is MGHDK and CDR2 is SYGVNS. A deep-level run was used for the assay. Study processing details: Filtering differed since immunoSEQ provided only junctions, with no quality scores. Generated by immunoSEQ multiplex PCR, the TCRdb table keeps only in-frame clones and is missing some. Clone size and V and J calls were adopted from that table, with D and trimming inferred from the DNA. The data show approximately 97,000 clones, about 68% seen once. Concerning this clone itself: The antigen is not known.

This chain uses TRBV25-1 with TRBJ1-3; D remains ambiguous. The source material was memory CD8+ T cells sorted from blood. Sample subset: CD45RO+ cells pooled with CCR7-negative TemRA cells. The receptor was isolated from a man aged 30 to 39 in good health. CDR3 sequence: CASSDTTRDSGNTIYF. DNA for the CDR3: TGTGCCAGCAGTGACACGACCCGGGACTCTGGAAACACCATATATTTT.